The 18 T cell receptor beta chains listed next were all sequenced from one sample in a study of CD8 T cells in Susac syndrome. Random hexamers were used to reverse transcribe an amount of roughly 0.45 to 1 ug RNA. TCRdb re-analysed the immunoSEQ multiplex PCR reads in MiXCR, keeping a single row per CDR3 protein. The table includes about 160,000 distinct CDR3 sequences, roughly 94% detected once. The sequencing input was CD4+ T cells from PBMCs. The receptors were gathered from a human donor with multiple sclerosis.

The rearrangement links TRBV6-1 to TRBJ1-2; tentatively, D is TRBD1 (5 bases). V was clipped by 8 bases and J by 3 bases, with 16 bases between them. Germline CDR1 is MNHNS and CDR2 is SASEGT. The CDR3 has 14 amino acids. The CDR3, as DNA: TGTGCCAGCGTTGTAGGGGTGGAGTACTATGGCTACACCTTC. Translation: CASVVGVEYYGYTF.

J is TRBJ1-2 and V is TRBV29-1, with D tentatively TRBD1 (5 bases). This CDR3 is 13 amino acids long. The V and J ends lost 6 bases and 5 bases respectively, with 16 bases between them. In germline, CDR1 is SQVTM, CDR2 ANQGSEA. The CDR3 loop is CSVALGQAYGYTF. CDR3 DNA: TGCAGCGTCGCTCTAGGACAAGCATATGGCTACACCTTC.

V and J are TRBV9 and TRBJ2-3; D is undetermined. The CDR3 has 12 amino acids. Germline values: CDR1 SGDLS, CDR2 YYNGEE. Trimming pared 0 bases from V and 4 bases from J, leaving 3 bases between. For the CDR3, the DNA is TGTGCCAGCAGCGTAGCCCCAGATACGCAGTATTTT. It codes for CASSVAPDTQYF.

V is TRBV6-1 and J is TRBJ2-6, with TRBD1 as a possible D gene (6 bases). Per the germline V gene, CDR1 is MNHNS and CDR2 is SASEGT. Trimming left V 8 bases short and J 1 base short, with 12 bases between. The CDR3 extends over 15 amino acids. CDR3 amino acids: CASVRGPSGANVLTF. The CDR3 DNA is TGTGCCAGCGTCAGGGGCCCATCTGGGGCCAACGTCCTGACTTTC.

The chain couples TRBV5-1 to TRBJ1-1; D unresolved. Trimming left V 7 bases short and J 5 bases short, with 12 bases between. This CDR3 has 12 amino acids. CDR1 and CDR2 (germline): SGHRS, YFSETQ. The CDR3 DNA reads as TGCGCCAGCGCTTCGCCCGGGACTGAAGCTTTCTTT. Translating it yields CASASPGTEAFF.

This clonotype was picked up a small number of times. The DNA of the CDR3 is TGTGCCAGCAGTTCCGGGCAAGGCACTGAAGCTTTCTTT. Residues: CASSSGQGTEAFF. V and J are TRBV6-4 and TRBJ1-1, with D unresolved. The CDR3 covers 13 residues. Per the germline V gene, CDR1 is MRHNA and CDR2 is SNTAGT. The ends were cut back, 5 bases at V and 4 bases at J, with 11 bases in the middle.

The chain links TRBV4-2 to TRBJ1-4, with unresolved D. In germline, CDR1 is LGHNA, CDR2 YNFKEQ. V was shortened by 0 bases and J by 4 bases, with 3 bases between the two germline ends. The CDR3 sequence is 13 residues long. The CDR3 DNA reads TGTGCCAGCAGCCAAGACAGTAATGAAAAACTGTTTTTT. This sequence encodes CASSQDSNEKLFF.

The chain has TRBV29-1 and TRBJ2-3, with D maybe TRBD1 (5 bases). The CDR3 contains 13 residues. V shed 0 bases and J shed 6 bases, with 10 bases lying between them. Looked up from germline, CDR1 is SQVTM and CDR2 is ANQGSEA. This chain's CDR3 is CSVEDRGADTQYF. The CDR3 DNA is TGCAGCGTTGAAGATAGGGGCGCGGATACGCAGTATTTT.

In DNA, the CDR3 is TGTGCCACCAGCAGAGGAGAGGGAGGGACGAACATTCAGTACTTC. It encodes CATSRGEGGTNIQYF. The V call is TRBV15, the J call TRBJ2-4, with TRBD2 identical over 7 bases. J gave up 7 bases and V 1 base, and 7 bases lay outside the gene matches. Germline CDR1 reads LNHNV; CDR2 reads YYDKDF (reference sequence). The CDR3 has 15 amino acids.

This clonotype was seen just once. The chain employs TRBV2 and TRBJ2-7; possible D gene TRBD2, 6 bases. This CDR3 has 14 amino acids. Germline values: CDR1 SNHLY, CDR2 FYNNEI. With 11 bases removed from V and 1 base from J, the gap between germline ends came to 18 bases. The CDR3 is CAGSLGTGSYEQYF. CDR3 in DNA: TGTGCCGGTTCCCTCGGGACTGGATCCTACGAGCAGTACTTC. The full variable domain, rest sourced from reference TRBV2 and TRBJ2-7, is EPEVTQTPSHQVTQMGQEVILRCVPISNHLYFYWYRQILGQKVEFLVSFYNNEISEKSEIFDDQFSVERPDGSNFTLKIRSTKLEDSAMYFCAGSLGTGSYEQYFGPGTRLTVT.

J is TRBJ2-7 and V is TRBV4-2, with D possibly matching TRBD1 (6 bases). CDR3 size: 13 residues. Trimming cost V 2 bases and J 7 bases, with 12 bases left between them. Per germline, CDR1 LGHNA and CDR2 YNFKEQ. The CDR3 here is CASSQLTGREQYF. CDR3 nucleotides: TGTGCCAGCAGCCAACTCACAGGGCGGGAGCAGTACTTC.

This chain uses TRBV4-3 with TRBJ1-2; a possible D gene is TRBD1 (5 bases). The germline V gene encodes CDR1 LGHNA and CDR2 YSLEER. CDR3 length: 15 amino acids. V lost 4 bases, J lost 7 bases, and 19 bases lay in between. The CDR3 DNA is TGCGCCAGCAGCCTCGGTGGTTCGGGGGGGGGTGGCTACACCTTC. Its translation is CASSLGGSGGGGYTF.

The CDR3 is CASSLGAGGEQPQHF. CDR3 bases: TGTGCCAGCAGCTTAGGCGCCGGGGGAGAACAGCCCCAGCATTTT. The rearrangement uses TRBV7-9 and TRBJ1-5, with a tentative D call TRBD1 (5 bases). The CDR3 has 15 amino acids. V lost 1 base, J lost 7 bases, and 14 bases lay in between. CDR1 SEHNR and CDR2 FQNEAQ come from the germline V gene (reference sequence).

V usage is TRBV25-1 and J usage is TRBJ1-2, with D hard to call. V dropped 7 bases and J dropped 0 bases, with 9 bases sitting between them. The CDR3 contains 13 residues. Per germline, CDR1 MGHDK and CDR2 SYGVNS. The CDR3 sequence: CASNEGANYGYTF. The CDR3 nucleotides are TGTGCCAGCAACGAGGGAGCTAACTATGGCTACACCTTC.

J is TRBJ1-1 and V is TRBV19; D is unclear. V shed 6 bases and J shed 5 bases, with 10 bases lying between them. CDR1 is LNHDA and CDR2 is SQIVND in the germline V gene (reference sequence). CDR3 length: 12 residues. Here the CDR3 reads CASRQWSTEAFF. In nucleotides, the CDR3 is TGTGCCAGTAGGCAGTGGTCGACTGAAGCTTTCTTT.

V is TRBV7-2 and J is TRBJ2-5; 7 bases map to TRBD1. The CDR3 has 14 amino acids. Germline V lookup: CDR1 SGHTA, CDR2 FQGNSA. V gave up 4 bases and J gave up 2 bases; unmatched junction bases: 4. The CDR3 nucleotides read TGTGCCAGCAGCTACCAGACAGGGCAAGAGACCCAGTACTTC. Protein sequence: CASSYQTGQETQYF.

The CDR3, as DNA: TGCGCCAGCAGCCAAGGAGTCAGAAAAAATCAGCCCCAGCATTTT. Translated, it gives CASSQGVRKNQPQHF. This chain joins TRBV4-3 and TRBJ1-5, with unresolved D. Germline CDR1 and CDR2: LGHNA and YSLEER. Trimming cost V 1 base and J 4 bases, with 11 bases left between them. The CDR3 loop spans 15 amino acids.

The chain combines TRBV19 with TRBJ1-5; TRBD1 might be the D (5 bases). CDR1 is LNHDA and CDR2 is SQIVND in the germline V gene (reference sequence). The CDR3 runs 15 residues. Trimming took 6 bases from V and 2 from J, leaving 14 bases between them. Here the CDR3 DNA reads TGTGCCAGTAGCGGGGGAGACAGTGGCAATCAGCCCCAGCATTTT. Protein: CASSGGDSGNQPQHF.